This T cell receptor (beta chain) was identified during a study of blood T cell repertoires in COVID-19 (dated by TCRdb to 2020 to 2022). Concerning the study at large: Collaborator samples came from the United States, Italy and Spain and covered acute and convalescent phases of COVID-19. The repertoires were made available in a free public database intended to serve as a resource for research on the immune response to SARS-CoV-2. A de-identified subject ID, COVID-19 status, age in years and sex were almost always included in the sample metadata. Subjects who had been exposed to COVID-19, were actively infected with it, or had recovered from it provided the deeply sampled blood TCRbeta repertoires that made up the dataset. Samples came from the ongoing ImmuneRACE study (first 160 participants) plus 1,254 subjects from 6 global collaborators. Where available, HLA class I and class II types were taken from metadata supplied by the sample provider and were not determined by assay-based typing. The material from the prospective study consisted of cDNA or gDNA derived from T cells, B-cell-depleted T cells, or PBMCs. Paper-wide results and their limitations: The amount of clinical and demographic metadata varied by source and participant and was provided uncurated.

On this clone: Its antigen target is currently unknown. There are no base qualities to consult, and no much larger clone falls within one base.

TCRbeta CDR3 regions were amplified from genomic DNA using the immunoSEQ Assay, a bias-controlled multiplex PCR. The study's own analysis went as follows. The number of nucleated cells in each sample was estimated from the amplification of reference gene primers within the assay. To quantify the absolute abundance of each unique TCRbeta CDR3 rearrangement, sequence reads were collapsed and filtered. For each sample, productive Simpson clonality was calculated by taking the square root of Simpson's diversity index across productive rearrangements. TCRdb limited this immuneACCESS table to in-frame rearrangements with V and J called. A share of clones is missing; checked studies link under half to unresolved V genes, and the rest is unexplained. Clone size and V and J calls were adopted from that table, with D and trimming inferred from the DNA. For this sample there are about 150,000 clones; about 85% appear just once. In total, the top ten clones hold 8.3% of the sample.

At one collaborating source in Seattle, patients were enrolled during active infection and were followed longitudinally through the course of disease. The collaborating institutions used their own protocols to collect whole blood in K2EDTA tubes. For TCRbeta analysis, collaborator samples were shipped as frozen whole blood, as isolated PBMCs, or as DNA extracted from either sample type. Inclusive of the bounding cysteine and phenylalanine, the CDR3 is 15 residues long. Only CDR3 DNA remains: 45 bases, in frame from the first base. For this chain, trimming is 2 bases at the V end and 1 base at the J end, and the number of junction bases without a gene match is 1. The germline V gene specifies MGHRA as CDR1 and YSYEKL as CDR2.

The sample taken for sequencing was peripheral blood. The sequence is built from TRBV4-1 and TRBJ1-5, with 8 bases in between that match TRBD1. The receptor comes from a woman in her fifties or sixties with COVID-19, enrolled during active disease. The CDR3 protein: CASSQRQGSNQPQHF. The nucleotides read TGCGCCAGCAGCCAAAGACAGGGGAGCAATCAGCCCCAGCATTTT.